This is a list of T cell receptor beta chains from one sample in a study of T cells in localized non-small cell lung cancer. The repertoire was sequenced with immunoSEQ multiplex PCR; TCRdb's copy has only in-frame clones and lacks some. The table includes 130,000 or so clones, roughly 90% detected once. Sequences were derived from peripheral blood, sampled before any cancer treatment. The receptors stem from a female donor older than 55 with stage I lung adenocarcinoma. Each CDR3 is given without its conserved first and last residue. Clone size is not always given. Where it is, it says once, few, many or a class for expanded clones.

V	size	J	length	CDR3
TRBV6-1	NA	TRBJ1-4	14	ASSESWGFGNEKLF
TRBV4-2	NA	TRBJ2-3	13	ASSQGTSGKDTQY
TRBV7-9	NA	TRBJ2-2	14	ASSPRDRANTGELF
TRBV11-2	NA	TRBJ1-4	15	ASSPGWGSLPNEKLF
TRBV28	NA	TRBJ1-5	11	AALQGLGQPQH
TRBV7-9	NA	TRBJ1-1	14	ASSSNLWGPPNEAF
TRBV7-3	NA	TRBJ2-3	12	ASSPMGSTDTQY
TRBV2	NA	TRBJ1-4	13	ASSDPGLPNEKLF
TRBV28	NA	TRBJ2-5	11	ASSFGSQETQY
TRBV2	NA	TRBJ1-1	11	ASGSGMGAKAF
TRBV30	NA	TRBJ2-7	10	AWSVDSYEQY
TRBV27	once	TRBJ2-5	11	ASSSSPRFAQY
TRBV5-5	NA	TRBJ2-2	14	ASTFRATSPTGELF
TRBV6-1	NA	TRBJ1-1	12	ASSLDRVVTEAF
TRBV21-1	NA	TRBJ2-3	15	ASSKVETGQITDTQY
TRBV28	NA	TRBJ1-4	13	ASSPPGRDYEKLF
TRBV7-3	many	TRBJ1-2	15	ASSPDKGRGVHYGYT
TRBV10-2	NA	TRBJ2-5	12	ASSPSGRTETQY
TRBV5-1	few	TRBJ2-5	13	ASSLGGRQGETQY
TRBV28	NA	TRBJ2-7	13	ASIGPRDSSYEQY
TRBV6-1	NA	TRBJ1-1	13	ASSASAGVGTEAF
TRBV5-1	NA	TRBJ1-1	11	ASSPDRGSEAF
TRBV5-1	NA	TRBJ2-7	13	ASTHSPRGDGEQY
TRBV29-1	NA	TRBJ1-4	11	SAGGRDDEKLF
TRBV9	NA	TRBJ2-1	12	ASSISGRAGEQF
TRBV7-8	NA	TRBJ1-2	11	ASSWDQSYGYT
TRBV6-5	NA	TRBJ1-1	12	ASQGSTDRAEAF
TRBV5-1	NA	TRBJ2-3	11	ASSFQGQDTQY
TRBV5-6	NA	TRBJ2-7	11	ASSLSSSYEQY
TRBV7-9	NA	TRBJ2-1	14	ASSLPRDWRVNEQF
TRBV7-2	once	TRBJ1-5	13	ASSFGGLSNQPQH
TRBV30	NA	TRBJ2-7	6	ALGTSL
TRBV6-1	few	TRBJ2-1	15	ASSDGYRRSSYNEQF
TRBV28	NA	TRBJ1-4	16	ASSLMWGAGQNNEKLF
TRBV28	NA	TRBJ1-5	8	ASGGQPQH
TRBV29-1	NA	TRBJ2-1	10	SGAAGNNEQF
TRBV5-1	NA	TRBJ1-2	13	ASRAERGPGYGYT
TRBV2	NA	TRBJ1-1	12	ASSELGMETEAF
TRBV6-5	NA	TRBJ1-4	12	ASSMTGGNEKLF
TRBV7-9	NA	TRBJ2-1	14	ASSPQTGGSYNEQF
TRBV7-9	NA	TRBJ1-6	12	ASSLWDRDSPLH
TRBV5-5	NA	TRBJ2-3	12	ASSTSGLTDTQY
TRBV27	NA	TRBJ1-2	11	ASRFGQGGGYT
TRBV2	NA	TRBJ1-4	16	ASSDFPSTGQDNEKLF
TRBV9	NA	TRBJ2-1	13	ASSVNWGSYNEQF
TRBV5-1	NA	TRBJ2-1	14	ASSWTQLGSYNEQF
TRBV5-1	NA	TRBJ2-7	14	ASSPTPGGFGYEQY